This record looks at one T cell receptor (beta chain) sequence and its context. The target antigen is unknown. These data come from a study of shared clonotypes between healthy human individuals. Study in general: Researchers assigned three CD4 naive, three CD4 memory, two CD8 naive and one CD8 memory plate to each donor.

Study results and limitations: Across subsets, estimated richness was generally greater for naive than for memory populations.

The protocol was immunoSEQ multiplex PCR, while the TCRdb copy is restricted to in-frame clones and leaves out a portion. The sample carries 2 million to 3 million clones, over 85% recorded once. CDR3 length: 15 residues. V was pared by 8 bases and J by 0 bases, with 14 bases between. The germline V gene has CDR1 GTSNPN and CDR2 SVGIG (reference sequence). Sequences were obtained from naive CD4+ T cells from PBMCs. Subset: CD45RA+ positively selected. The receptor was isolated from a man between 18 and 35 years old in good health. Some clones in this sample may be carry-over from other donors' samples. The rearrangement joins TRBV30 to TRBJ1-6; D may be TRBD1 (5 bases). CDR3 DNA sequence: TGTGCCGGGTTGACAGCGAGCTCCTATAATTCACCCCTCCACTTT. Translation gives CAGLTASSYNSPLHF.